The source of this TCR beta chain is a study of cytomegalovirus exposure and HLA in healthy donors. Study details: Early released data comprised tens of millions of unique TCRs from HLA-typed donors.

To note about this clone: Antigen: not known.

Germline values: CDR1 KGHSH, CDR2 LQKENI. The ends lost 2 bases at V and 7 bases at J; junction bases unmatched: 4. This CDR3 has 15 residues. Study-wide points: Segments of the TCR beta V type were, in most cases, productive about 90% or about 30% of the time in an earlier analysis.

With 60 Vbeta and 13 Jbeta primers, the PCR was carried out. Assay: immunoSEQ multiplex PCR; the TCRdb copy retains only in-frame clones and omits some. Of just over 150,000 clones listed, approximately 81% were seen once; the top ten hold about 2%. Each donor's status was that of a healthy bone marrow donor. Despite likely unrecorded immune exposures, the donors were nominally healthy at the time of sampling. The chain is built from TRBV18 and TRBJ1-5; TRBD1 matches at 11 bases. This clonotype originated in a man aged 18 to 29 in good health and CMV-seropositive. The specimen sequenced was PBMCs. CDR3 region: CASSPGTGGEQPQHF. In nucleotides, the CDR3 is TGTGCCAGCTCACCAGGGACAGGGGGGGAACAGCCCCAGCATTTT.